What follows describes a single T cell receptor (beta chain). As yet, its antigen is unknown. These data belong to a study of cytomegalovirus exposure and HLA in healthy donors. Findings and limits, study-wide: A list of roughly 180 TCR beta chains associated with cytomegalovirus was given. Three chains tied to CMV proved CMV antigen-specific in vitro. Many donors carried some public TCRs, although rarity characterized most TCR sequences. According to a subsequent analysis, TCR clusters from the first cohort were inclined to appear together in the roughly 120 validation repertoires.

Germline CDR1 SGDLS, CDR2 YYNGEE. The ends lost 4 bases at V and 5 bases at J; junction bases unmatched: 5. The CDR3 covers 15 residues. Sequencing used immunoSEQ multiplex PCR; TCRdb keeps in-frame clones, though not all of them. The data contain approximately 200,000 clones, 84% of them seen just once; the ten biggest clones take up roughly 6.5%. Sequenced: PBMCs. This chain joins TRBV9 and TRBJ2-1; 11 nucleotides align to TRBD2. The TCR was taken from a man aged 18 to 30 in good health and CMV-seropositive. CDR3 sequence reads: CASSYSGLADNEQFF. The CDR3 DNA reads TGTGCCAGCAGCTATTCGGGACTAGCGGACAATGAGCAGTTCTTC.